The 6 T cell receptor beta chains presented below share a single source sample, sequenced in a study of shared clonotypes between healthy human individuals. Some clones are missing from TCRdb's copy, which holds only in-frame ones; the method was immunoSEQ multiplex PCR. The data show more than 2,000,000 clones, over 90% seen once. The sample consisted of naive CD4+ T cells from PBMCs. Stated subset: CD45RA+ positively selected. These receptors were taken from a man aged 18 to 29 in good health. Some clones in this sample may be carry-over from other donors' samples.

This chain links TRBV21-1 with TRBJ2-7. TRBV21-1 is listed as a pseudogene. CDR3 length: 14 amino acids. CDR3 sequence (DNA): TGTGCCAGCAGCAAGCCGGGACGTCTGTTAAGGCAGTACTTC. Amino acids: CASSKPGRLLRQYF.

In the case of this clone: Other DNA sequences in the sample encode the same CDR3. The genes are TRBV5-1 and TRBJ1-5; 7 bases map to TRBD1. Germline-derived CDR1 and CDR2 are SGHRS and YFSETQ. Germline trimming cut 4 bases from V and 7 bases from J; bases unmatched to any gene: 5. This CDR3 region has 13 residues. In DNA form, the CDR3 reads TGCGCCAGCAGCCTTGGACAGGACCAGCCCCAGCATTTT. It translates to CASSLGQDQPQHF.

The rearrangement joins TRBV7-9 to TRBJ2-3; 8 bases align to TRBD2. The germline CDR1 and CDR2 sequences are SEHNR and FQNEAQ (reference sequence). With V trimmed by 1 base and J by 2 bases, 8 bases remained unmatched. There are 17 residues in the CDR3. The CDR3, as DNA: TGTGCCAGCAGCTTAGGGGCGAGGACTAGCAACACAGATACGCAGTATTTT. Protein product: CASSLGARTSNTDTQYF. Together with reference TRBV7-9 and TRBJ2-3, the CDR3 gives the full variable domain: DTGVSQNPRHKITKRGQNVTFRCDPISEHNRLYWYRQTLGQGPEFLTYFQNEAQLEKSRLLSDRFSAERPKGSFSTLEIQRTEQGDSAMYLCASSLGARTSNTDTQYFGPGTRLTVL.

J is TRBJ1-2 and V is TRBV6-5; D gene unclear. This CDR3 has 14 amino acids. Germline CDR1 MNHEY, CDR2 SVGAGI. V shed 0 bases and J shed 4 bases, with 9 bases lying between them. The CDR3: CASSYSTQGYGYTF. In DNA form, the CDR3 reads TGTGCCAGCAGTTACTCGACACAAGGCTATGGCTACACCTTC.

This chain joins TRBV5-1 and TRBJ1-1; TRBD1 agrees at 8 bases. This CDR3 spans 16 amino acids. Germline-derived CDR1 and CDR2 are SGHRS and YFSETQ. Trimming removed 2 bases from V and 0 bases from J; junction bases left unmatched: 6. CDR3 residues: CASSFNRGKMNTEAFF. CDR3 in DNA: TGCGCCAGCAGCTTCAACAGGGGGAAGATGAACACTGAAGCTTTCTTT. Filled out from reference TRBV5-1 and TRBJ1-1, the complete variable domain reads KAGVTQTPRYLIKTRGQQVTLSCSPISGHRSVSWYQQTPGQGLQFLFEYFSETQRNKGNFPGRFSGRQFSNSRSEMNVSTLELGDSALYLCASSFNRGKMNTEAFFGQGTRLTVV.

This chain links TRBV5-1 with TRBJ2-2; 13 bases are shared with TRBD2. Germline CDR1 reads SGHRS; CDR2 reads YFSETQ. The CDR3 is 17 residues long. Trimming cost V 2 bases and J 2 bases; bases outside gene matches: 3. The CDR3 region is CASSFTSGRVNTGELFF. In DNA form, the CDR3 reads TGCGCCAGCAGCTTTACTAGCGGGAGGGTAAACACCGGGGAGCTGTTTTTT.